The clone carrying this TCR beta chain was observed a few times. The antigen remains unidentified. The record originates from a study of regulatory T cells in long-lasting Graves disease. Both iRepertoire HTBI primers and Arm-PCR of CDR3 regions were used to build the TCR beta libraries. TCRdb processed the multiplex PCR reads anew with MiXCR; each CDR3 protein has one entry. The profile shows roughly 500,000 distinct CDR3 sequences, 13% of them singletons. Regarding time point: newly diagnosed GD, antithyroid drugs for less than 3 months. Preparation of the TCR library used RNA extracted from PBMCs. The CDR3 is 12 residues long. V lost 6 bases and J lost 6, with 9 bases in between. Germline V gene data show CDR1 as SGHRS and CDR2 as YFSETQ. Study findings and constraints: It was in persistent disease that TRBV28, TRBJ1-2 and TRBJ2-5 were favored.

These sequences were also reported in another study, on T cells in Graves' hyperthyroidism and ophthalmopathy. Per that paper: Calling Graves' hyperthyroidism stable meant ophthalmopathy did not progress within 18 months.

Sequencing used peripheral blood mononuclear cells (PBMCs), obtained at new diagnosis, from a patient treated with antithyroid drugs. The sequence came from a man aged 30 to 45 with Graves disease. The chain employs TRBV5-1 and TRBJ2-2; D gene unclear. The CDR3 sequence is CASTLDAGELFF. For the CDR3, the DNA is TGCGCCAGCACCCTAGACGCCGGGGAGCTGTTTTTT.